The 18 T cell receptor beta chains below all came from one sample that was sequenced in a study of cytomegalovirus exposure and HLA in healthy donors. The PCR was carried out with 60 Vbeta primers and 13 Jbeta primers. Using immunoSEQ multiplex PCR, the repertoire was profiled, and TCRdb retains in-frame clones only, with some absent. Here the sample spans about 170,000 clones, approximately 71% being singletons. Input material: PBMCs. These receptors were obtained from a woman aged 18-29 years in good health and CMV-seropositive.

V is TRBV7-9 and J is TRBJ2-1; 8 bases line up with TRBD2. The CDR3 has 17 residues. Germline assignment: CDR1 SEHNR and CDR2 FQNEAQ (reference sequence). V trimming: 8 bases; J trimming: 9 bases; junction bases outside the gene matches: 21. CDR3 region: CASRKGDPGLVVGEQFF. The DNA for the CDR3 is TGTGCCAGCCGGAAGGGGGATCCGGGACTAGTGGTAGGTGAGCAGTTCTTC.

This chain uses TRBV19 with TRBJ2-7, with 7 bases that match TRBD1. The CDR3 is made up of 15 amino acids. Germline V lookup: CDR1 LNHDA, CDR2 SQIVND (reference sequence). The V gene end was trimmed by 4 bases and the J gene end by 3 bases; junction bases not matched to a gene: 9. The CDR3, as DNA: TGTGCCAGTAGTACCGCCGGGACAGTAGACTACGAGCAGTACTTC. Encoded protein: CASSTAGTVDYEQYF.

This chain joins TRBV18 and TRBJ2-5, with 7 bases fitting TRBD1. The CDR3 totals 14 residues. V lost 1 base to trimming and J lost 5 bases; unmatched junction nucleotides: 4. CDR1 is KGHSH, CDR2 LQKENI, per germline. The CDR3 region has the DNA TGTGCCAGCTCACCACAGGGGGCGCGTGAGACCCAGTACTTC. It specifies CASSPQGARETQYF.

The chain has TRBV28 and TRBJ2-3; D might be TRBD2 (6 bases). Trimming removed 2 bases at V and 4 bases at J, with 7 bases between. The germline CDR1 and CDR2 sequences are MDHEN and SYDVKM. CDR3 size: 13 residues. The CDR3 coding sequence is TGTGCCAGCAGTTTACCGGGGGCAGATACGCAGTATTTT. It is translated as CASSLPGADTQYF.

The chain uses TRBV9 and TRBJ2-5; 10 positions agree with TRBD2. Germline V gene sequence: CDR1 SGDLS, CDR2 YYNGEE. CDR3 length: 14 amino acids. V trimming: 4 bases; J trimming: 3 bases; junction bases outside the gene matches: 3. The CDR3 reads CASSLGLAKETQYF. In nucleotides, the CDR3 is TGTGCCAGCAGCCTGGGACTAGCGAAAGAGACCCAGTACTTC.

This chain uses TRBV5-4 with TRBJ1-1; a weak D match, TRBD1 (6 bases). Per the germline V gene, CDR1 is SGHNT and CDR2 is YYREEE (reference sequence). The CDR3 sequence is 12 residues long. Trimming pared 0 bases from V and 10 bases from J, leaving 10 bases between. CDR3 protein: CASSLGGGLAFF. For the CDR3, the DNA is TGTGCCAGCAGCTTGGGCGGGGGGCTAGCTTTCTTT.

V is TRBV2 and J is TRBJ2-5, with TRBD1 matching over 8 bases. Trimming cost V 7 bases and J 4 bases; bases outside gene matches: 8. This CDR3 is built from 14 residues. Germline V gives CDR1 SNHLY, CDR2 FYNNEI. The CDR3 loop is CASKRTGMGETQYF. CDR3 in DNA: TGTGCCAGCAAGAGGACAGGGATGGGAGAGACCCAGTACTTC. Combining the CDR3 with reference TRBV2 and TRBJ2-5 gives the whole variable domain EPEVTQTPSHQVTQMGQEVILRCVPISNHLYFYWYRQILGQKVEFLVSFYNNEISEKSEIFDDQFSVERPDGSNFTLKIRSTKLEDSAMYFCASKRTGMGETQYFGPGTRLLVL.

This clone showed up just a few times. This chain connects TRBV19 to TRBJ1-2; 9 bases are a match to TRBD1. Germline-derived CDR1 and CDR2 are LNHDA and SQIVND (reference sequence). Losses at the gene ends were 5 bases for V and 4 bases for J; bases not matched to a gene: 5. The CDR3 is made up of 14 amino acids. CDR3 nucleotide sequence: TGTGCCAGTAGTCATCAGGGACAGGGCTATGGCTACACCTTC. The encoded protein is CASSHQGQGYGYTF.

The chain is built from TRBV19 and TRBJ2-7, with 11 bases that match TRBD1. This CDR3 contains 16 residues. V lost 2 bases and J lost 1; bases outside the gene matches: 4. The germline gives CDR1 LNHDA, CDR2 SQIVND (reference sequence). CDR3 coding DNA: TGTGCCAGTAGTATATCCGGGGACAGGGGGTCCTACGAGCAGTACTTC. As protein: CASSISGDRGSYEQYF. Full variable domain (missing parts from reference TRBV19 and TRBJ2-7): DGGITQSPKYLFRKEGQNVTLSCEQNLNHDAMYWYRQDPGQGLRLIYYSQIVNDFQKGDIAEGYSVSREKKESFPLTVTSAQKNPTAFYLCASSISGDRGSYEQYFGPGTRLTVT.

This clone has more than one count but fewer than ten. The V and J genes are TRBV19 and TRBJ2-3, with TRBD2 identical over 7 bases. Germline V gives CDR1 LNHDA, CDR2 SQIVND (reference sequence). J lost 1 base, V lost 3 bases, and 4 bases had no gene match. The CDR3 consists of 15 residues. CDR3 in DNA: TGTGCCAGTAGTATCCCCAGCGGGGGCACAGATACGCAGTATTTT. The encoded protein is CASSIPSGGTDTQYF.

The genes are TRBV19 and TRBJ1-2; D is unresolved. Trimming removed 7 bases from V and 2 bases from J, with 29 bases in between. The CDR3 is 19 amino acids. The germline CDR1 and CDR2 sequences are LNHDA and SQIVND (reference sequence). CDR3 amino acids: CASTPASGLGYSLNYGYTF. As DNA, the CDR3 is TGTGCCAGTACCCCGGCGAGCGGACTCGGTTATTCCCTAAACTATGGCTACACCTTC.

This clone was detected a few times. V usage is TRBV4-1 and J usage is TRBJ2-7; a weak D match, TRBD2 (5 bases). CDR1 is MGHRA, CDR2 YSYEKL, per germline. Trimming shortened V by 0 bases and J by 3 bases, and 21 bases separated the two germline ends. This CDR3 is built from 18 residues. Written as DNA, the CDR3 is TGCGCCAGCAGCCAAGATCCGCATAGCGCCTGGGGAAACTACGAGCAGTACTTC. It codes for CASSQDPHSAWGNYEQYF.

V usage is TRBV9 and J usage is TRBJ1-4, with no clear D. The germline V gene encodes CDR1 SGDLS and CDR2 YYNGEE. V was pared by 0 bases and J by 7 bases, with 10 bases between. The CDR3 covers 14 residues. CDR3 sequence: CASSVDSEGEKLFF. Written as DNA, the CDR3 is TGTGCCAGCAGCGTAGACAGTGAAGGTGAAAAACTGTTTTTT. The entire variable domain, with the rest obtained from reference TRBV9 and TRBJ1-4, is as follows: DSGVTQTPKHLITATGQRVTLRCSPRSGDLSVYWYQQSLDQGLQFLIQYYNGEERAKGNILERFSAQQFPDLHSELNLSSLELGDSALYFCASSVDSEGEKLFFGSGTQLSVL.

This clone showed up just a few times. This rearrangement joins TRBV2 to TRBJ1-2, with TRBD1 identical over 9 bases. Trimming removed 1 base from V and 1 base from J; junction bases left unmatched: 4. CDR1 and CDR2 from the germline V gene are SNHLY and FYNNEI. This CDR3 spans 16 amino acids. The CDR3 spells CASSEGTGQGNYGYTF. The DNA of the CDR3 is TGTGCCAGCAGTGAAGGTACGGGACAGGGTAACTATGGCTACACCTTC.

V usage is TRBV5-1 and J usage is TRBJ1-4, with a tentative D call TRBD1 (6 bases). The V and J ends lost 0 bases and 7 bases respectively, with 10 bases between them. The germline CDR1 and CDR2 sequences are SGHRS and YFSETQ. CDR3 size: 14 residues. CDR3 region: CASSLDRAAEKLFF. The CDR3 DNA reads as TGCGCCAGCAGCTTGGACAGGGCGGCTGAAAAACTGTTTTTT. Variable domain in full (rest from reference TRBV5-1 and TRBJ1-4): KAGVTQTPRYLIKTRGQQVTLSCSPISGHRSVSWYQQTPGQGLQFLFEYFSETQRNKGNFPGRFSGRQFSNSRSEMNVSTLELGDSALYLCASSLDRAAEKLFFGSGTQLSVL.

This chain joins TRBV7-9 and TRBJ1-3; 10 bases fit TRBD1. The CDR3 covers 17 residues. Per the germline V gene, CDR1 is SEHNR and CDR2 is FQNEAQ (reference sequence). V shed 5 bases and J 4 bases; nucleotides not matched to a gene: 11. Here the CDR3 reads CASSPSLGQGKGNTIYF. CDR3 DNA: TGTGCCAGCAGCCCTTCCTTGGGACAGGGGAAAGGAAACACCATATATTTT.

V and J are TRBV19 and TRBJ2-7, with TRBD2 identical over 14 bases. V lost 5 bases to trimming and J lost 0 bases; unmatched junction nucleotides: 12. There are 19 residues in the CDR3. CDR1 LNHDA and CDR2 SQIVND come from the germline V gene (reference sequence). The CDR3 reads CASSPKGLAGGRSSYEQYF. The CDR3 nucleotides read TGTGCCAGTAGTCCCAAAGGACTAGCGGGGGGTCGTAGCTCCTACGAGCAGTACTTC.

The chain has TRBV11-1 and TRBJ1-1; D is possibly TRBD1 (6 bases). Germline CDR1 is SGHAT and CDR2 is FQDESV (reference sequence). The V and J ends lost 1 base and 4 bases respectively, with 13 bases between them. This CDR3 is 15 amino acids long. This CDR3 reads CASSLGYRRGTEAFF. The CDR3 DNA follows: TGTGCCAGCAGCTTAGGTTACCGCAGGGGCACTGAAGCTTTCTTT. Full variable domain (rest looked up from reference TRBV11-1 and TRBJ1-1): EAEVAQSPRYKITEKSQAVAFWCDPISGHATLYWYRQILGQGPELLVQFQDESVVDDSQLPKDRFSAERLKGVDSTLKIQPAELGDSAMYLCASSLGYRRGTEAFFGQGTRLTVV.